Reported below is one TCR beta chain. The method was immunoSEQ multiplex PCR; TCRdb's version includes in-frame clones alone and lacks a portion of them. The sample yields under 300,000 clones, approximately 87% seen once. The source of the sample is a study of blood T cell repertoires in COVID-19. On the study more broadly: PBMCs, B-cell-depleted T cells, or T cells provided the cDNA or gDNA that made up the material.

The V gene's germline CDR1 is MNHEY and CDR2 SVGAGI. This CDR3 is built from 14 residues. With 6 bases clipped from V and 2 bases from J, the junction kept 3 bases outside the gene matches. This clonotype originated in a man in his 60s with acute or convalescent COVID-19. The chain is built from TRBV6-5 and TRBJ1-5, with 8 bases lining up with TRBD1. The sequenced sample consisted of peripheral blood. Here the CDR3 reads CASSETGGNQPQHF. The DNA of the CDR3 is TGTGCCAGCAGCGAGACAGGGGGCAATCAGCCCCAGCATTTT.